This TCR beta chain stems from a study of blood T cell repertoires in COVID-19. Germline V gene data show CDR1 as SGHNT and CDR2 as YYREEE (reference sequence). CDR3 length: 16 amino acids. Losses at the gene ends were 4 bases for V and 0 bases for J; bases not matched to a gene: 9. Original data processing: Counts of nucleated cells, estimated from reference gene primer amplification, were obtained. Sequencing was performed with immunoSEQ multiplex PCR; in TCRdb, only in-frame clones are kept and a portion is missing. Clone size and the V and J calls come from that table; the DNA yielded D and trimming. This table holds under 300,000 clones, around 86% found once.

The sample consisted of peripheral blood. The chain links TRBV5-4 to TRBJ1-1, with 7 bases lining up with TRBD1. The clonotype was recovered from a man younger than 45 who had recovered from COVID-19. The CDR3 DNA reads TGTGCCAGCAGCATTAGAAGGGGGCGGGTGAACACTGAAGCTTTCTTT. Amino acids: CASSIRRGRVNTEAFF.